These 9 T cell receptor beta chains were sequenced from one sample in a study of T cells after yellow fever vaccination. TCRdb re-analysed the 5' RACE reads in MiXCR, keeping a single row per CDR3 protein. The sample yields some 350,000 distinct CDR3 sequences, almost 4% seen once. The sequenced sample was PBMCs, obtained 5 days after the yellow fever booster vaccination. These receptors were taken from a young man who received the YFV17D yellow fever vaccine.

The chain links TRBV7-9 to TRBJ2-2; TRBD1 is a possible D gene (6 bases). The CDR3 totals 17 residues. Per the germline V gene, CDR1 is SEHNR and CDR2 is FQNEAQ (reference sequence). V was cut by 4 bases and J by 6 bases, with 21 bases left in between. CDR3 region: CASSSSGTKIQAGELFF. CDR3 sequence (DNA): TGTGCCAGCAGCTCGTCCGGGACAAAAATTCAGGCCGGGGAGCTGTTTTTT.

There are many counts of this clonotype. The V call is TRBV5-1, the J call TRBJ2-2; D gene unclear. The germline V gene has CDR1 SGHRS and CDR2 YFSETQ. This CDR3 region has 14 residues. Between the trimmed V and J ends, which lost 0 bases and 1 base, there was a span of 4 bases. CDR3 region: CASSLALNTGELFF. The CDR3 DNA sequence: TGCGCCAGCAGCTTGGCCCTGAACACCGGGGAGCTGTTTTTT.

This clonotype was detected only a few times. The chain recombines TRBV20-1 with TRBJ1-5; D gene ambiguous. The CDR3 spans 12 residues. V gave up 3 bases and J gave up 1 base, with 4 bases separating them. The V gene's germline CDR1 is DFQATT and CDR2 SNEGSKA (reference sequence). The CDR3, as DNA: TGCAGTGCTAGGGAGAGCAATCAGCCCCAGCATTTT. Protein sequence: CSARESNQPQHF.

This clonotype came up a few times. The chain combines TRBV20-1 with TRBJ2-7, with 9 bases lining up with TRBD1. CDR3 length: 20 residues. Looked up from germline, CDR1 is DFQATT and CDR2 is SNEGSKA (reference sequence). The V and J ends lost 0 bases and 0 bases, in that order; junction bases with no gene match: 18. The CDR3 coding sequence is TGCAGTGCTAGAGATCGCTTTTCGGGACAGGGATATCCTAGCTCCTACGAGCAGTACTTC. Translation gives CSARDRFSGQGYPSSYEQYF.

This clonotype showed up many times. The chain links TRBV20-1 to TRBJ2-1; 12 bases map to TRBD2. The CDR3 is 14 residues long. J gave up 6 bases and V 4 bases, and 4 bases lay outside the gene matches. Germline assignment: CDR1 DFQATT and CDR2 SNEGSKA (reference sequence). The CDR3 region is CSATTSGGLNEQFF. The CDR3 coding sequence is TGCAGTGCTACGACTAGCGGGGGCCTCAATGAGCAGTTCTTC.

The chain couples TRBV3-1 to TRBJ2-3; D is perhaps TRBD2 (5 bases). This CDR3 is 14 amino acids long. Germline V CDR1 and CDR2: LGHDT, YNNKEL (reference sequence). Between the trimmed V and J ends, which lost 5 bases and 0 bases, there was a span of 9 bases. The CDR3 spells CASSTSASTDTQYF. In DNA form, the CDR3 reads TGTGCCAGCAGCACTAGTGCTAGCACAGATACGCAGTATTTT.

This clonotype was counted between two and nine times. The CDR3 DNA reads as TGTGCCAGCCGGTGGGCCGGGACTATTAGCACAGATACGCAGTATTTT. Translated: CASRWAGTISTDTQYF. The chain employs TRBV19 and TRBJ2-3, with 7 bases matching TRBD2. CDR1 is LNHDA, CDR2 SQIVND, per germline (reference sequence). V lost 9 bases to trimming and J lost 0 bases; unmatched junction nucleotides: 12. The CDR3 extends over 16 amino acids.

This clonotype was seen a few times. This chain's CDR3 is CASSLGGVGPATQYF. In DNA form, the CDR3 reads TGTGCCAGCAGCTTAGGGGGGGTTGGGCCGGCGACCCAGTACTTC. The J gene is TRBJ2-5, the V gene TRBV7-2, with D maybe TRBD2 (6 bases). This CDR3 has 15 residues. Trimming removed 1 base at V and 7 bases at J, with 16 bases between. Germline V gene data show CDR1 as SGHTA and CDR2 as FQGNSA. Together with reference TRBV7-2 and TRBJ2-5, the CDR3 gives the full variable domain: GAGVSQSPSNKVTEKGKDVELRCDPISGHTALYWYRQSLGQGLEFLIYFQGNSAPDKSGLPSDRFSAERTGGSVSTLTIQRTQQEDSAVYLCASSLGGVGPATQYFGPGTRLLVL.

This clonotype was seen a handful of times. This sequence joins TRBV6-1 and TRBJ1-2, with 8 nucleotides matching TRBD1. The CDR3 spans 15 residues. V lost 4 bases and J lost 4; bases outside the gene matches: 8. In germline, CDR1 is MNHNS, CDR2 SASEGT. CDR3 nucleotide sequence: TGTGCCAGCAGTGCCGGGCAGGGGGCTGGCTATGGCTACACCTTC. Translating gives CASSAGQGAGYGYTF.